The following is a T cell receptor (beta chain) sequence with its context. The sample comes from a study of T cell responses to AZD1222 COVID-19 vaccine. Profiling relied on immunoSEQ multiplex PCR, and the TCRdb table lists in-frame clones only, not all of them. Of 80,000 to 95,000 clones in the sample, around nine tenths were seen once. The CDR3 spans 14 residues. Germline V gives CDR1 SGHAT, CDR2 FQNNGV. V shed 5 bases, J shed 5 bases, and the junction held 6 bases outside the gene matches. The input for sequencing was peripheral blood, taken 28 days after the second AZD1222 dose. This receptor was obtained from an adult who received the AZD1222 COVID-19 vaccine. The chain is built from TRBV11-2 and TRBJ2-1; TRBD1 agrees at 7 bases. The CDR3 loop reads CASSIMTGNNEQFF. In DNA, the CDR3 is TGTGCCAGCAGCATTATGACAGGGAACAATGAGCAGTTCTTC.